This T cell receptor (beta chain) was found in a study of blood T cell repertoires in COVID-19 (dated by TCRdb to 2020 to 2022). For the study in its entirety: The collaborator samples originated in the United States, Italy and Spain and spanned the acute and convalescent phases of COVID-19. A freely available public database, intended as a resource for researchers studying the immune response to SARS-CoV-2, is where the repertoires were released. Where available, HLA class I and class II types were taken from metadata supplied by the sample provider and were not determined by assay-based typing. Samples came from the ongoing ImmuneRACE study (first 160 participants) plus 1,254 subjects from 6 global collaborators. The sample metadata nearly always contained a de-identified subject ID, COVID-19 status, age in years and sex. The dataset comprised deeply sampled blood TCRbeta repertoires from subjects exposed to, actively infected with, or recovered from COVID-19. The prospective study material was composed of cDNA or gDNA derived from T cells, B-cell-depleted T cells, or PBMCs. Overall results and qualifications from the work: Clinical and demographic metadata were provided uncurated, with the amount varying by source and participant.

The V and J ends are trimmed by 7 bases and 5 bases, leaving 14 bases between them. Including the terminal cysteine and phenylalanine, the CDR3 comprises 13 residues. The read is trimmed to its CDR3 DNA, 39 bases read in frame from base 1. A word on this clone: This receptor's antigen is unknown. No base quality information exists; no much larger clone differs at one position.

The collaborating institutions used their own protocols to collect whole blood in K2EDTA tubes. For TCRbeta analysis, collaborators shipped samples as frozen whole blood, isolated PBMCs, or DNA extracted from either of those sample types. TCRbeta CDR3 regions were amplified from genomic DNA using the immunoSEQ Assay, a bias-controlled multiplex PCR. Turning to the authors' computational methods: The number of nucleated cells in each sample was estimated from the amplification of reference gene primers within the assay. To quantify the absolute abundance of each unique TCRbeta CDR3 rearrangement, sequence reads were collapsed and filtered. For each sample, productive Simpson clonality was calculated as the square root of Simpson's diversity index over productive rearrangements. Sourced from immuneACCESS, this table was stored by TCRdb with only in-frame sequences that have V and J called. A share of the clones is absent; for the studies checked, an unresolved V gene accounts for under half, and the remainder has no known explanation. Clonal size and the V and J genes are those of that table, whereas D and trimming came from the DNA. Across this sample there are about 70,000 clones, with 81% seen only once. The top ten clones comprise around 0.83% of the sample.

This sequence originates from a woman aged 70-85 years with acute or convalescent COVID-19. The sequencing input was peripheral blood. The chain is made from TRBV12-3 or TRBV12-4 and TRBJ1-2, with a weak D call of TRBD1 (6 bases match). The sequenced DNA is TGTGCCAGCAACTTCGGGGGGCGGTATGGCTACACCTTC. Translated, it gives CASNFGGRYGYTF.